The entry that follows covers one T cell receptor (beta chain) sequence. Other DNA sequences in the same sample also yield this CDR3. This entry belongs to a study of blood T cell repertoires in COVID-19. The CDR3 contains 15 residues. Germline values: CDR1 LNHNV, CDR2 YYDKDF (reference sequence). Unmatched junction bases numbered 2, after V lost 1 base and J lost 1 base. The authors' processing: The assay estimated nucleated cells by amplifying reference gene primers. This table comes from immunoSEQ multiplex PCR, and its TCRdb copy is limited to in-frame clones, with some not included. V, J and clone size derive from that table, while D and trimming were established from the DNA sequence. This sample has 130,000 to 150,000 clones, with 84% found just once.

The rearrangement links TRBV15 to TRBJ2-3, with 7 bases lining up with TRBD2. Sequenced: peripheral blood. This clonotype originated in a man aged 55 to 69 with active or convalescent COVID-19. This CDR3 reads CATSRVREGTDTQYF. The CDR3 DNA follows: TGTGCCACCAGCAGAGTCCGGGAGGGCACAGATACGCAGTATTTT. The entire variable domain, with the rest obtained from reference TRBV15 and TRBJ2-3, is as follows: DAMVIQNPRYQVTQFGKPVTLSCSQTLNHNVMYWYQQKSSQAPKLLFHYYDKDFNNEADTPDNFQSRRPNTSFCFLDIRSPGLGDTAMYLCATSRVREGTDTQYFGPGTRLTVL.